These 19 T cell receptor beta chains were all obtained from the same sample, sequenced in a study of blood T cell repertoires in COVID-19. Sequenced by immunoSEQ multiplex PCR; TCRdb stores in-frame clones only, minus some. This sample has 70,000 to 95,000 clones, with 75% to 90% found just once. The material sequenced was peripheral blood. The receptor source for this set is a human donor with active COVID-19. The donor label of this sample is uncertain.

The V gene is TRBV27, the J gene TRBJ2-3; 9 nucleotides agree with TRBD2. The CDR3 totals 19 residues. The germline CDR1 and CDR2 sequences are MNHEY and SMNVEV (reference sequence). Losses at the gene ends were 1 base for V and 1 base for J; bases not matched to a gene: 12. CDR3 loop: CASSLLAGADGVGTDTQYF. The DNA for the CDR3 is TGTGCCAGCAGTTTATTAGCGGGGGCCGACGGAGTAGGCACAGATACGCAGTATTTT.

The rearrangement links TRBV7-2 to TRBJ1-2, with TRBD1 matching 7 bases. CDR3 size: 14 residues. The junction had 10 bases not matched to a gene; V was cut back by 8 bases and J by 4 bases. The germline gives CDR1 SGHTA, CDR2 FQGNSA. As DNA, the CDR3 is TGTGCCAGCCTCGGACCGGGACAGATCTATGGCTACACCTTC. Encoded protein: CASLGPGQIYGYTF. Full variable domain (rest looked up from reference TRBV7-2 and TRBJ1-2): GAGVSQSPSNKVTEKGKDVELRCDPISGHTALYWYRQSLGQGLEFLIYFQGNSAPDKSGLPSDRFSAERTGGSVSTLTIQRTQQEDSAVYLCASLGPGQIYGYTFGSGTRLTVV.

J is TRBJ2-7 and V is TRBV18; 8 nucleotides line up with TRBD1. CDR1 is KGHSH and CDR2 is LQKENI in the germline V gene. Trimming at V came to 6 bases and at J to 3 bases, leaving 4 bases not matched to a gene. The CDR3 is 13 amino acids. The CDR3 region is CASSPGQDYEQYF. DNA for the CDR3: TGTGCCAGCTCTCCGGGACAGGACTACGAGCAGTACTTC.

J is TRBJ1-5 and V is TRBV29-1; tentative D call: TRBD1 (6 bases). Germline V lookup: CDR1 SQVTM, CDR2 ANQGSEA. The CDR3 contains 15 residues. The germline V and J ends were trimmed by 6 bases and 3 bases, with 18 bases remaining between them. The CDR3 sequence is CSVAGQGSPNQPQHF. The CDR3 DNA follows: TGCAGCGTCGCCGGTCAGGGGTCCCCCAATCAGCCCCAGCATTTT.

The rearrangement joins TRBV13 to TRBJ2-3; D call uncertain. Germline V gene data show CDR1 as PRHDT and CDR2 as FYEKMQ (reference sequence). There are 12 residues in the CDR3. V lost 1 base, J lost 12 bases, and 11 bases lay in between. The CDR3 DNA reads as TGTGCCAGCAGCTTAGCGAGGCGACCCCAGTATTTT. Translation gives CASSLARRPQYF.

The V gene is TRBV2, the J gene TRBJ2-1; no clear D gene. Per germline, CDR1 SNHLY and CDR2 FYNNEI. The CDR3 totals 14 residues. Trimming cost V 6 bases and J 3 bases, with 12 bases left between them. CDR3 loop: CASRPPGIYNEQFF. CDR3 DNA: TGTGCCAGCAGGCCCCCCGGTATCTACAATGAGCAGTTCTTC.

The CDR3 sequence: CAWRTGEEAFF. CDR3 bases: TGTGCCTGGAGGACAGGGGAGGAAGCTTTCTTT. The chain carries TRBV30 and TRBJ1-1, with 8 bases matching TRBD1. V gave up 3 bases and J gave up 8 bases; unmatched junction bases: 2. Germline V gene data show CDR1 as GTSNPN and CDR2 as SVGIG (reference sequence). CDR3 size: 11 residues.

The gene calls are TRBV7-2 and TRBJ1-1, with D perhaps TRBD1 (5 bases). V was cut by 5 bases and J by 0 bases, with 7 bases left in between. CDR1 and CDR2 (germline): SGHTA, FQGNSA. This CDR3 contains 13 residues. DNA of the CDR3: TGTGCCAGCAGCAAGGACATGAACACTGAAGCTTTCTTT. This sequence encodes CASSKDMNTEAFF.

The chain recombines TRBV7-9 with TRBJ1-2, with D perhaps TRBD1 (6 bases). V was clipped by 5 bases and J by 1 base, with 14 bases between them. The length of the CDR3 is 15 residues. Germline assignment: CDR1 SEHNR and CDR2 FQNEAQ (reference sequence). The CDR3 DNA reads TGTGCCAGCAGCGGCCGGGGGGGCAATAACTATGGCTACACCTTC. It encodes CASSGRGGNNYGYTF.

V and J are TRBV15 and TRBJ2-7, with D hard to call. V lost 1 base to trimming and J lost 0 bases, with 10 bases between them. The CDR3 spans 15 residues. The germline V gene encodes CDR1 LNHNV and CDR2 YYDKDF (reference sequence). CDR3 residues: CATSRGTDPSYEQYF. The CDR3 DNA is TGTGCCACCAGCAGAGGAACAGATCCCTCCTACGAGCAGTACTTC. The variable domain in full, with the rest retrieved from reference TRBV15 and TRBJ2-7, is DAMVIQNPRYQVTQFGKPVTLSCSQTLNHNVMYWYQQKSSQAPKLLFHYYDKDFNNEADTPDNFQSRRPNTSFCFLDIRSPGLGDTAMYLCATSRGTDPSYEQYFGPGTRLTVT.

The genes are TRBV6-5 and TRBJ2-2; D gene ambiguous. Germline CDR1 reads MNHEY; CDR2 reads SVGAGI. V shed 2 bases and J shed 6 bases, with 13 bases lying between them. This CDR3 is 15 amino acids long. As DNA, the CDR3 is TGTGCCAGCAGTTACGGCCGGGTCGCTCCCGGGGAGCTGTTTTTT. This translates into CASSYGRVAPGELFF.

The chain couples TRBV19 to TRBJ1-2; D is undetermined. V was trimmed by 3 bases and J by 4 bases, leaving 12 bases between them. Germline V gene data show CDR1 as LNHDA and CDR2 as SQIVND (reference sequence). The length of the CDR3 is 14 residues. This CDR3 is CASSISVTFYGYTF. The CDR3 bases are TGTGCCAGTAGTATTTCCGTTACATTCTATGGCTACACCTTC.

Points on this clone: A junction end diverges from the germline sequence, so it may reflect a read error. The genes are TRBV27 and TRBJ1-3; D gene ambiguous. Per the germline V gene, CDR1 is MNHEY and CDR2 is SMNVEV (reference sequence). The CDR3 extends over 13 amino acids. CDR3 DNA sequence: TGTGCCAGCCGTTTTGTAGCTGGAAACACCATATATTTT. Translating gives CASRFVAGNTIYF.

This clone has a single count. V usage is TRBV11-2 and J usage is TRBJ2-2; 7 bases align to TRBD1. Per germline, CDR1 SGHAT and CDR2 FQNNGV. The J segment lost 6 bases and the V segment lost 4 bases, leaving 11 bases of the junction unmatched. CDR3 size: 16 residues. The CDR3 protein is CASSSIGTDYSGELFF. CDR3 nucleotide sequence: TGTGCCAGCAGCTCGATCGGGACAGACTACTCCGGGGAGCTGTTTTTT. Supplemented by reference TRBV11-2 and TRBJ2-2, the full variable domain reads EAGVAQSPRYKIIEKRQSVAFWCNPISGHATLYWYQQILGQGPKLLIQFQNNGVVDDSQLPKDRFSAERLKGVDSTLKIQPAKLEDSAVYLCASSSIGTDYSGELFFGEGSRLTVL.

V is TRBV5-1 and J is TRBJ1-1; D is possibly TRBD1 (6 bases). V was shortened by 0 bases and J by 1 base, with 10 bases between the two germline ends. The CDR3 loop spans 15 amino acids. Germline V gene lookup returns CDR1 SGHRS and CDR2 YFSETQ. The CDR3 DNA reads TGCGCCAGCAGCTTGGCCGCAGGGGCGAACACTGAAGCTTTCTTT. Residues: CASSLAAGANTEAFF.

The chain uses TRBV19 and TRBJ2-1; 9 bases fit TRBD1. V shed 5 bases, J shed 2 bases, and the junction held 10 bases outside the gene matches. Germline-derived CDR1 and CDR2 are LNHDA and SQIVND (reference sequence). The CDR3 spans 17 residues. Written as DNA, the CDR3 is TGTGCCAGTAGTGTAGCCGGCGGGACAGGGACCTACAATGAGCAGTTCTTC. Encoded protein: CASSVAGGTGTYNEQFF. Variable domain in full (rest from reference TRBV19 and TRBJ2-1): DGGITQSPKYLFRKEGQNVTLSCEQNLNHDAMYWYRQDPGQGLRLIYYSQIVNDFQKGDIAEGYSVSREKKESFPLTVTSAQKNPTAFYLCASSVAGGTGTYNEQFFGPGTRLTVL.

This chain uses TRBV7-9 with TRBJ2-5, with D possibly being TRBD2 (5 bases). CDR3 length equals 14 residues. Trimming left V 6 bases short and J 5 bases short, with 16 bases between. Germline V gene lookup returns CDR1 SEHNR and CDR2 FQNEAQ (reference sequence). The CDR3 is CASSYSSGAETQYF. CDR3 DNA: TGTGCCAGCAGTTACTCCAGCGGTGCGGAGACCCAGTACTTC.

The V call is TRBV27, the J call TRBJ1-6, with D hard to call. Germline V gene data show CDR1 as MNHEY and CDR2 as SMNVEV (reference sequence). This CDR3 has 14 residues. Trimming removed 7 bases at V and 9 bases at J, with 16 bases between. CDR3 protein: CASTSSGIVSPLHF. The CDR3 DNA sequence: TGTGCCAGCACCTCCTCCGGGATCGTTTCACCCCTCCACTTT.

This clone appeared a few times. The rearrangement joins TRBV5-1 to TRBJ1-1; D not certain. V gave up 4 bases and J gave up 6 bases, with 16 bases separating them. The CDR3 contains 14 residues. CDR1 is SGHRS, CDR2 YFSETQ, per germline. CDR3 in amino acids: CASSPGGSRAEAFF. DNA for the CDR3: TGCGCCAGCAGCCCGGGTGGGTCGCGGGCTGAAGCTTTCTTT.